A selection of T cell receptor beta chains follows, all from one sample in a study of blood T cells in healthy people across ages. Each CDR3 protein gets one entry after TCRdb re-called the 5' RACE reads with MiXCR. In the table there are about 1.7 million distinct CDR3 sequences, 28% of which are singletons. The sample taken for sequencing was blood. These receptors were collected from a woman in her twenties or thirties in good health. Each CDR3 is given with its conserved first and last residue. The D gene is left open where the match is weak.

TRBV5-1	.	TRBJ2-6	CASSLVFGANVLTF
TRBV7-6	.	TRBJ2-1	CASSLITATYNEQFF
TRBV20-1	TRBD2	TRBJ2-3	CSATRWTSDTDTQYF
TRBV5-1	.	TRBJ2-3	CTSSLGAVGGTDTQYF
TRBV12-3/TRBV12-4	TRBD1	.	CASSFGDREGEQYF
TRBV5-5	.	TRBJ1-4	CASSFGTANEKLFF
TRBV19	.	TRBJ2-7	CASIDWGSKTHEQYF
TRBV12-3/TRBV12-4	.	TRBJ1-5	CASSLARRSQPQHF
TRBV7-9	.	TRBJ2-3	CASSYEGGTQYF
TRBV6-5	.	TRBJ1-1	CASRPYPGGVNTEAFF
TRBV29-1	.	TRBJ1-5	CSVEVGSGQPQHF
TRBV7-9	.	TRBJ2-1	CASSSRGAGVSNEQFF
TRBV29-1	.	TRBJ2-7	CSVGVQGEQYF
TRBV7-9	.	TRBJ1-4	CASSPEGDYGEKLFF
TRBV7-9	.	TRBJ2-7	CASSPTTRNLYEQYF
TRBV27	.	TRBJ2-7	CASTTLAGQSHYVQYF
TRBV20-1	.	TRBJ1-5	CSARAAPSNQPQHF
TRBV5-1	.	TRBJ2-5	CASTAKGSPPSEAQYF
TRBV9	.	TRBJ1-4	CASSVATAGAGDEKLFF
TRBV10-3	.	TRBJ2-3	CTISGGDTQYF
TRBV24-1	TRBD2	TRBJ2-1	CATSEGTRGGRNEQFF
TRBV9	.	TRBJ1-1	CASSVDGGGGTEAFF
TRBV5-5	TRBD2	TRBJ2-3	CASRGGARTDTQYF
TRBV14	.	TRBJ2-5	CASSQVLLEETQYF
TRBV20-1	TRBD1	TRBJ1-2	CSARDRDRGYSGYTF
TRBV7-8	.	TRBJ2-2	CASSLWVGNTGELFF
TRBV6-6	.	TRBJ2-5	CASSTPGGARGETQYF
TRBV4-1	TRBD2	TRBJ2-1	CASSQAGLADNNEQFF
TRBV7-9	.	TRBJ1-3	CASRTSDGPASGNTIYF
TRBV20-1	TRBD2	TRBJ2-3	CSARAPGASGDTQYF
TRBV4-1	.	TRBJ2-4	CASSPGTARGGGKNIQYF
TRBV7-9	.	TRBJ2-7	CASSFSGRQTYEQYF
TRBV29-1	.	TRBJ2-1	CSIGEGYNEQFF
TRBV11-2	.	TRBJ2-1	CASRMIGSNKQFF
TRBV2	TRBD1	TRBJ2-5	CASTLLDRAETQYF
TRBV12-3/TRBV12-4	TRBD2	TRBJ2-1	CASITGGPETYNEQFF
TRBV3-1	.	TRBJ2-1	CASSQDFTFRQFF
TRBV9	TRBD1	TRBJ2-3	CASSVATGEWDTQYF
TRBV29-1	.	TRBJ2-5	CSVERQGGETQYF
TRBV7-2	TRBD2	TRBJ2-7	CASSLLSAGGPSEQYF
TRBV5-1	TRBD2	TRBJ2-5	CASSPGTSGQETQYF
TRBV7-2	TRBD2	TRBJ2-5	CASSRGLAGGGELYF
TRBV7-2	.	TRBJ2-1	CASSSPGVTNEQFF
TRBV20-1	TRBD1	TRBJ1-6	CSAREQGAPIYNSPLHF
TRBV28	.	TRBJ1-2	CASCGDPVYGYTF
TRBV7-2	.	TRBJ1-2	CASSWDTNGYTF
TRBV6-2/TRBV6-3	TRBD1	TRBJ1-1	CASSLTGAGNTEAFF
TRBV27	.	TRBJ1-3	CASKQGNSGNTIYF
TRBV6-5	.	TRBJ1-2	CASSYDGNYGYTF
TRBV9	.	TRBJ1-5	CASSVGSAGQPQHF
TRBV5-1	.	TRBJ1-2	CASRQTTLYGYTF
TRBV11-2	.	TRBJ2-1	CASSLGGHPEQFF